This T cell receptor beta chain was captured in a study of shared clonotypes between healthy human individuals. Study background: Researchers drew samples from two women and a few men aged 18 to 49.

Germline values: CDR1 MDHEN, CDR2 SYDVKM. The CDR3 extends over 14 amino acids. J lost 3 bases, V lost 7 bases, and 4 bases had no gene match. It was at deep level that the assay was run. On ten immunoSEQ deep assay plates, unsorted PBMC DNA was sequenced. The method was immunoSEQ multiplex PCR; TCRdb's version includes in-frame clones alone and lacks a portion of them. The table includes about 490,000 clones, 79% detected once. This receptor was taken from a woman between 40 and 55 years old in good health. Some clones in this sample may be carry-over from other donors' samples. The rearrangement joins TRBV28 to TRBJ2-2; 8 nucleotides line up with TRBD1. Material: PBMCs. The CDR3 here is CASIRTGYTGELFF. CDR3 bases: TGTGCCAGCATCAGGACAGGGTACACCGGGGAGCTGTTTTTT.